Described below is a single T cell receptor beta chain sequence and its context. Through MiXCR, TCRdb re-clonotyped the PCR reads. This sample has under 45,000 clones, with roughly 31% found just once. Nobody among the patients had been given any treatment before thyroid surgery. This sample was taken from a study of metastatic and nonmetastatic thyroid tumors. CDR3 length equals 16 residues. Germline CDR1 is SGHRS and CDR2 is YFSETQ. Trimming took 0 bases from V and 5 from J; bases not matched to a gene: 8. The material sequenced was blood. The chain couples TRBV5-1 to TRBJ1-2, with 9 nucleotides matching TRBD1. The receptor's source is a male donor with papillary thyroid cancer or a benign thyroid nodule (not recorded which). Some clones in this sample may be carry-over from other donors' samples. The CDR3 DNA reads TGCGCCAGCAGCTTGGGCTGGACAGGGGAGGGGTATGGCTACACCTTC. This codes for CASSLGWTGEGYGYTF.